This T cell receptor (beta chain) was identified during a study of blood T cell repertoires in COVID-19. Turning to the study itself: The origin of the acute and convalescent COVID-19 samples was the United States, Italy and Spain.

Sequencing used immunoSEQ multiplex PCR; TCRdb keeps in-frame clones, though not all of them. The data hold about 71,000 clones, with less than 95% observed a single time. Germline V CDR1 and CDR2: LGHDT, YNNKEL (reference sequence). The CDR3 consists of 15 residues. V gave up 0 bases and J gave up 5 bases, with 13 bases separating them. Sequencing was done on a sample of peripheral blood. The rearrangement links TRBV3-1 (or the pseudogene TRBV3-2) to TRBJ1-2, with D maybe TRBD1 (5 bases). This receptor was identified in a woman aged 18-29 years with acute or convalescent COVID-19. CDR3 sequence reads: CASSQDPLQVYGYTF. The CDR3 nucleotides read TGTGCCAGCAGCCAAGATCCCCTACAGGTTTATGGCTACACCTTC.